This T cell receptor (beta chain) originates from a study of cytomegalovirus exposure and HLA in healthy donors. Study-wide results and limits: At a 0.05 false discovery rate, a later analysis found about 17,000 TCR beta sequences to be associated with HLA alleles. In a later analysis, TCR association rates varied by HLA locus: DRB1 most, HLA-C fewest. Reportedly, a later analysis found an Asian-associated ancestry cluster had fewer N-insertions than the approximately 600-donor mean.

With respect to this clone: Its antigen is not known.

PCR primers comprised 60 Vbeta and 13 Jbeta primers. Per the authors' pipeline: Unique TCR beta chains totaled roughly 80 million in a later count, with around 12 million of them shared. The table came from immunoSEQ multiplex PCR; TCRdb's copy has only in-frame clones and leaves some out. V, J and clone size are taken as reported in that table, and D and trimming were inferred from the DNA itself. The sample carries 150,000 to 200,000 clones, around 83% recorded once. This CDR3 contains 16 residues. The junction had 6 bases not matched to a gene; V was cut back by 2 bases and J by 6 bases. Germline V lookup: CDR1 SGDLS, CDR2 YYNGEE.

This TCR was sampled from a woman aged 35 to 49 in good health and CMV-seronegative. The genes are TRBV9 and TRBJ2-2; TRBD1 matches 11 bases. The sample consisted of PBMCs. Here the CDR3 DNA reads TGTGCCAGCAGCGTCGGACAGGGGGCTTATTCCGGGGAGCTGTTTTTT. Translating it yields CASSVGQGAYSGELFF.